These 30 T cell receptor beta chains were sequenced from one sample in a study of shared clonotypes between healthy human individuals. Profiling relied on immunoSEQ multiplex PCR, and the TCRdb table lists in-frame clones only, not all of them. The data show over a million clones, approximately 78% seen once. The sequenced sample was memory CD4+ T cells from PBMCs. This sample's subset: CD45RA-negative fraction. The source of these receptors is a man aged 18 to 29 in good health. Some clones in this sample may be carry-over from other donors' samples.

V and J are TRBV7-7 and TRBJ2-2; 7 nucleotides match TRBD2. The CDR3 length is 14 residues. With V trimmed by 1 base and J by 12 bases, 8 bases remained unmatched. From germline, CDR1 is SSHAT and CDR2 FNYEAQ (reference sequence). The DNA for the CDR3 is TGTGCCAGCAGCTTAGGGGCGCGGGGAGGGAAGCTGTTTTTT. Its protein is CASSLGARGGKLFF.

The gene calls are TRBV5-1 and TRBJ2-7; 8 positions match TRBD2. The CDR3 totals 14 residues. The ends lost 7 bases at V and 1 base at J; junction bases unmatched: 7. Germline CDR1 reads SGHRS; CDR2 reads YFSETQ. The CDR3 sequence is CASHREGGSYEQYF. The CDR3 DNA is TGCGCCAGCCACCGGGAGGGGGGGTCCTACGAGCAGTACTTC.

The CDR3 reads CASTTERGNTIYF. DNA of the CDR3: TGTGCCAGCACTACGGAGCGGGGAAACACCATATATTTT. The chain links TRBV11-1 to TRBJ1-3; D not resolved. Trimming removed 7 bases at V and 4 bases at J, with 11 bases between. The CDR3 spans 13 residues. Germline assignment: CDR1 SGHAT and CDR2 FQDESV (reference sequence).

The chain has TRBV27 and TRBJ1-1; the D gene is possibly TRBD1 (6 bases). Germline CDR1 is MNHEY and CDR2 is SMNVEV (reference sequence). The CDR3 sequence is 14 residues long. Trimming cost V 5 bases and J 4 bases, with 14 bases left between them. The CDR3 DNA follows: TGTGCCAGCAGTCCTACAGGGTTCTCCACTGAAGCTTTCTTT. As protein: CASSPTGFSTEAFF.

This clone was picked up many times. V usage is TRBV27 and J usage is TRBJ2-1, with 15 bases aligning to TRBD2. CDR1 and CDR2 from the germline V gene are MNHEY and SMNVEV (reference sequence). V was pared by 5 bases and J by 4 bases, with 6 bases of the junction left unmatched. The CDR3 contains 17 residues. CDR3 bases: TGTGCCAGCAGTCTTGGGACTAGCGGGAGGACTTACAATGAGCAGTTCTTC. Protein product: CASSLGTSGRTYNEQFF.

V gene TRBV6-1 combines with J gene TRBJ2-2; TRBD2 aligns across 9 bases. The CDR3 sequence is 16 residues long. The germline V gene has CDR1 MNHNS and CDR2 SASEGT. V shed 4 bases and J 3 bases; nucleotides not matched to a gene: 6. As DNA, the CDR3 is TGTGCCAGCAGTGCGGAGACTAGCGGCTACACCGGGGAGCTGTTTTTT. Translated, it gives CASSAETSGYTGELFF.

The sample holds a few counts of this clone. This specimen includes other DNA sequences encoding the same CDR3. The chain links TRBV4-2 to TRBJ2-3; no clear D. V lost 3 bases and J 0 bases, leaving 13 bases between the germline ends. Germline V gene data show CDR1 as LGHNA and CDR2 as YNFKEQ. This CDR3 has 16 residues. The CDR3 loop is CASSHGLPPSTDTQYF. For the CDR3, the DNA is TGTGCCAGCAGCCATGGGCTACCACCTAGCACAGATACGCAGTATTTT.

The J gene is TRBJ1-4, the V gene TRBV4-3; the match to TRBD1 covers 8 bases. The germline V gene encodes CDR1 LGHNA and CDR2 YSLEER. CDR3 length: 13 residues. V gave up 5 bases and J gave up 8 bases; unmatched junction bases: 4. CDR3 nucleotide sequence: TGCGCCAGCAGCTCTGACAGGGGAGAAAAACTGTTTTTT. Amino acid sequence: CASSSDRGEKLFF.

The V call is TRBV5-8, the J call TRBJ1-2, with a possible D match to TRBD1 (5 bases). The germline V and J ends were trimmed by 4 bases and 4 bases, with 14 bases remaining between them. The CDR3 is made up of 14 amino acids. Germline values: CDR1 SGHTS, CDR2 YDEGEE. The CDR3 loop is CASSPRQNLYGYTF. Here the CDR3 DNA reads TGTGCCAGCAGCCCTCGACAGAACCTCTATGGCTACACCTTC.

J is TRBJ1-2 and V is TRBV14, with no clear D. V was shortened by 0 bases and J by 4 bases, with 3 bases between the two germline ends. Germline assignment: CDR1 SGHDN and CDR2 FVKESK. CDR3 length: 12 residues. CDR3 residues: CASSQDTYGYTF. CDR3 nucleotide sequence: TGTGCCAGCAGCCAAGACACCTATGGCTACACCTTC.

V gene TRBV5-4 combines with J gene TRBJ2-3, with D hard to call. Germline V lookup: CDR1 SGHNT, CDR2 YYREEE (reference sequence). V lost 0 bases, J lost 4 bases, and 9 bases lay in between. CDR3 length equals 14 residues. The CDR3 DNA sequence: TGTGCCAGCAGCTTGGTAATGGCTCCAGATACGCAGTATTTT. Its protein product is CASSLVMAPDTQYF.

The DNA of the CDR3 is TGTGCCAGCAGCAGTACCACCGGGACTAGCGGGAGATACGAGCAGTACTTC. Translation gives CASSSTTGTSGRYEQYF. The gene calls are TRBV5-5 and TRBJ2-7; 14 nucleotides match TRBD2. This CDR3 is 17 amino acids long. Trimming took 4 bases from V and 4 from J; bases not matched to a gene: 10. CDR1 is SGHKS, CDR2 YYEKEE, per germline (reference sequence).

This clone was detected only a few times. The chain has TRBV4-2 and TRBJ2-7, with 9 bases that match TRBD2. With 3 bases clipped from V and 5 bases from J, the junction kept 11 bases outside the gene matches. The V gene's germline CDR1 is LGHNA and CDR2 YNFKEQ. The CDR3 covers 16 residues. CDR3: CASSHSGLAGPNEQYF. In nucleotides, the CDR3 is TGTGCCAGCAGCCACTCGGGCCTAGCGGGACCTAACGAGCAGTACTTC.

This clone showed up just once. This chain uses TRBV6-1 with TRBJ2-1; 7 bases align to TRBD2. The CDR3 has 15 amino acids. Germline CDR1 reads MNHNS; CDR2 reads SASEGT. The J segment lost 8 bases and the V segment lost 1 base, leaving 8 bases of the junction unmatched. CDR3 loop: CASSEDSAGRDEQFF. CDR3 nucleotides: TGTGCCAGCAGTGAAGATTCGGCAGGGAGGGATGAGCAGTTCTTC.

The chain uses TRBV19 and TRBJ2-2; D is undetermined. CDR1 LNHDA and CDR2 SQIVND come from the germline V gene (reference sequence). The CDR3 totals 18 residues. V was clipped by 0 bases and J by 0 bases, with 14 bases between them. The DNA of the CDR3 is TGTGCCAGTAGTATAGATATATGGAGACCCGCGAACACCGGGGAGCTGTTTTTT. Residues: CASSIDIWRPANTGELFF. Full variable domain (rest looked up from reference TRBV19 and TRBJ2-2): DGGITQSPKYLFRKEGQNVTLSCEQNLNHDAMYWYRQDPGQGLRLIYYSQIVNDFQKGDIAEGYSVSREKKESFPLTVTSAQKNPTAFYLCASSIDIWRPANTGELFFGEGSRLTVL.

This clone occurred once. The DNA for the CDR3 is TGTGCCAGCAGCTATGACAGGGGAGAGACCCAGTACTTC. Translation gives CASSYDRGETQYF. The V gene is TRBV5-6, the J gene TRBJ2-5; TRBD1 aligns across 8 bases. The CDR3 consists of 13 residues. J gave up 4 bases and V 3 bases, and 2 bases lay outside the gene matches. Germline V CDR1 and CDR2: SGHDT, YYEEEE.

The V and J genes are TRBV2 and TRBJ2-7, with D possibly TRBD2 on 6 matching bases. Trimming left V 2 bases short and J 1 base short, with 9 bases between. CDR3 size: 14 residues. Germline V gene data show CDR1 as SNHLY and CDR2 as FYNNEI. The chain's CDR3 is CASSERAGSYEQYF. The CDR3 region has the DNA TGTGCCAGCAGTGAAAGGGCGGGATCCTACGAGCAGTACTTC.

V and J are TRBV5-1 and TRBJ2-7; no firm D call. V was shortened by 0 bases and J by 0 bases, with 4 bases between the two germline ends. The CDR3 consists of 13 residues. Germline lookup yields CDR1 SGHRS and CDR2 YFSETQ. The CDR3 loop is CASSLVLSYEQYF. The CDR3 DNA reads as TGCGCCAGCAGCTTGGTTCTCTCCTACGAGCAGTACTTC.

V usage is TRBV14 and J usage is TRBJ1-2; D gene unclear. Trimming took off 6 bases at V and 4 bases at J, with 9 bases between the two ends. In germline, CDR1 is SGHDN, CDR2 FVKESK. The length of the CDR3 is 12 residues. The CDR3 region has the DNA TGTGCCAGCAGGGCGCTCTTCTATGGCTACACCTTC. Protein: CASRALFYGYTF.

The chain recombines TRBV5-1 with TRBJ2-7; TRBD2 matches 13 bases. CDR1 is SGHRS, CDR2 YFSETQ, per germline. The CDR3 length is 16 residues. V lost 0 bases to trimming and J lost 5 bases; unmatched junction nucleotides: 5. The chain's CDR3 is CASSLGTSGRIDEQYF. CDR3 sequence (DNA): TGCGCCAGCAGCTTGGGGACTAGCGGGAGAATCGACGAGCAGTACTTC.

The V and J genes are TRBV7-6 and TRBJ2-5; no definite D call. The CDR3 spans 13 residues. V lost 5 bases and J lost 5, with 12 bases in between. CDR1 and CDR2 from the germline V gene are SGHVS and FNYEAQ. CDR3 in DNA: TGTGCCAGCAGCCCCGCCACCCTTGAGACCCAGTACTTC. This translates into CASSPATLETQYF.

The chain has TRBV30 and TRBJ1-3; D perhaps matches TRBD1 (5 bases). Between the trimmed V and J ends, which lost 0 bases and 0 bases, there was a span of 15 bases. This CDR3 comprises 17 residues. Germline loops: CDR1 GTSNPN, CDR2 SVGIG (reference sequence). In DNA form, the CDR3 reads TGTGCCTGGAGTGTAATAGTAGGGGCCTACTCTGGAAACACCATATATTTT. Protein sequence: CAWSVIVGAYSGNTIYF.

The chain couples TRBV5-1 to TRBJ1-2; 10 bases line up with TRBD1. Germline V gene sequence: CDR1 SGHRS, CDR2 YFSETQ. The CDR3 length is 14 residues. Trimming removed 4 bases from V and 4 bases from J; junction bases left unmatched: 4. CDR3 sequence: CASSRTGGGYGYTF. As DNA, the CDR3 is TGCGCCAGCAGCCGGACAGGGGGAGGCTATGGCTACACCTTC.

The chain employs TRBV6-6 and TRBJ1-5, with unresolved D. From germline, CDR1 is MNHNY and CDR2 SVGAGI (reference sequence). Trimming pared 2 bases from V and 9 bases from J, leaving 14 bases between. The CDR3 consists of 14 residues. CDR3 nucleotide sequence: TGTGCCAGCAGTTACCGGAAGGACCATTGGCCCCAGCATTTT. Its protein product is CASSYRKDHWPQHF.

The chain couples TRBV9 to TRBJ1-1; no reliable D call. The CDR3 sequence is 14 residues long. Germline CDR1 and CDR2: SGDLS and YYNGEE. Trimming removed 4 bases at V and 0 bases at J, with 10 bases between. The CDR3 DNA follows: TGTGCCAGCAGCCGGGCCGCGATGAACACTGAAGCTTTCTTT. Protein product: CASSRAAMNTEAFF.

The V and J genes are TRBV14 and TRBJ1-2; possibly TRBD1 for D (6 bases). This CDR3 is 15 amino acids long. The germline gives CDR1 SGHDN, CDR2 FVKESK. Trimming left V 2 bases short and J 4 bases short, with 14 bases between. The CDR3 sequence: CASSQTGSIGYGYTF. In DNA, the CDR3 is TGTGCCAGCAGCCAAACAGGGAGTATCGGCTATGGCTACACCTTC.

This clone appeared a single time. The V and J genes are TRBV4-2 and TRBJ2-1; D gene uncertain. The V gene's germline CDR1 is LGHNA and CDR2 YNFKEQ. The CDR3 has 14 amino acids. Trimming took off 4 bases at V and 5 bases at J, with 12 bases between the two ends. CDR3 DNA: TGTGCCAGCAGCCGGATCCCAGGTGACAATGAGCAGTTCTTC. Protein product: CASSRIPGDNEQFF.

This clone was observed once. The rearrangement joins TRBV6-6 to TRBJ2-7; D call uncertain. The CDR3 spans 13 residues. Germline CDR1 reads MNHNY; CDR2 reads SVGAGI (reference sequence). Deletions cut 5 bases from V and 3 bases from J, with 11 bases between. The CDR3 nucleotides read TGTGCCAGCAGTGTGGGATCTGGCTACGAGCAGTACTTC. As protein: CASSVGSGYEQYF.

The chain employs TRBV7-3 and TRBJ2-7, with D possibly matching TRBD2 (6 bases). Trimming pared 2 bases from V and 2 bases from J, leaving 13 bases between. This CDR3 contains 15 residues. In germline, CDR1 is SGHTA, CDR2 FQGTGA. CDR3 DNA: TGTGCCAGCAGCTTAGGCCCGGCTAGCGCCTACGAGCAGTACTTC. Its protein product is CASSLGPASAYEQYF.

This sequence joins TRBV28 and TRBJ2-1, with TRBD2 identical over 9 bases. Germline-derived CDR1 and CDR2 are MDHEN and SYDVKM. The CDR3 sequence is 14 residues long. The V gene end was trimmed by 6 bases and the J gene end by 0 bases; junction bases not matched to a gene: 0. CDR3 amino acids: CASRLAGSYNEQFF. CDR3 nucleotides: TGTGCCAGCAGACTAGCGGGCTCCTACAATGAGCAGTTCTTC.